The 30 T cell receptor beta chains listed next were all sequenced from one sample in a study of cytomegalovirus exposure and HLA in healthy donors. This table comes from immunoSEQ multiplex PCR, and its TCRdb copy is limited to in-frame clones, with some not included. This sample has about 160,000 clones, with about nine tenths found just once. The source material was PBMCs. All receptors derive from a man between 18 and 35 years old in good health and CMV-seropositive.

This CDR3 reads CASSSGGLLGEQYF. The DNA for the CDR3 is TGTGCCAGCAGTTCGGGGGGTCTCCTGGGCGAGCAGTACTTC. The chain joins TRBV27 to TRBJ2-7, with 7 bases that match TRBD2. The CDR3 runs 14 residues. The V gene's germline CDR1 is MNHEY and CDR2 SMNVEV (reference sequence). The V gene end was trimmed by 4 bases and the J gene end by 6 bases; junction bases not matched to a gene: 9.

This chain joins TRBV4-1 and TRBJ2-7; 10 positions agree with TRBD1. The J segment lost 5 bases and the V segment lost 4 bases, leaving 20 bases of the junction unmatched. Germline V gene sequence: CDR1 MGHRA, CDR2 YSYEKL. This CDR3 region has 19 residues. The CDR3 reads CASSRSGDRGRVAPNEQYF. In DNA, the CDR3 is TGCGCCAGCAGCCGAAGCGGTGACAGGGGGCGCGTGGCACCCAACGAGCAGTACTTC.

The J gene is TRBJ2-3, the V gene TRBV7-3, with D maybe TRBD2 (5 bases). The length of the CDR3 is 18 residues. Germline V CDR1 and CDR2: SGHTA, FQGTGA. The V and J ends lost 5 bases and 0 bases respectively, with 21 bases between them. In nucleotides, the CDR3 is TGTGCCAGCAGCCTGCGGGTGGGCGAGTTCCCTAGCACAGATACGCAGTATTTT. This codes for CASSLRVGEFPSTDTQYF. Looking up the rest from reference TRBV7-3 and TRBJ2-3 gives the full variable domain: GAGVSQTPSNKVTEKGKYVELRCDPISGHTALYWYRQSLGQGPEFLIYFQGTGAADDSGLPNDRFFAVRPEGSVSTLKIQRTERGDSAVYLCASSLRVGEFPSTDTQYFGPGTRLTVL.

J is TRBJ2-5 and V is TRBV19; 7 nucleotides line up with TRBD1. Looked up from germline, CDR1 is LNHDA and CDR2 is SQIVND (reference sequence). This CDR3 is built from 13 residues. The V segment lost 6 bases and the J segment 3 bases; nucleotides outside the gene matches: 4. The DNA of the CDR3 is TGTGCCAGTAGACCCACAGGGGAAGAGACCCAGTACTTC. Amino acid sequence: CASRPTGEETQYF.

This clone has more than one count but fewer than ten. In nucleotides, the CDR3 is TGTGCCAGCAGCGGGCCCGGCAGGGCCGCTGAAGCTTTCTTT. Encoded protein: CASSGPGRAAEAFF. The V call is TRBV14, the J call TRBJ1-1; a weak D match, TRBD1 (5 bases). CDR1 and CDR2 from the germline V gene are SGHDN and FVKESK. With 5 bases removed from V and 6 bases from J, the gap between germline ends came to 16 bases. The CDR3 is made up of 14 amino acids.

This chain links TRBV18 with TRBJ2-4; D is unresolved. CDR3 size: 14 residues. Germline CDR1 and CDR2: KGHSH and LQKENI. V was cut by 2 bases and J by 4 bases, with 9 bases left in between. CDR3 region: CASSPANGKNIQYF. For the CDR3, the DNA is TGTGCCAGCTCACCAGCAAACGGGAAAAACATTCAGTACTTC.

The chain carries TRBV19 and TRBJ2-1; 10 bases agree with TRBD2. Germline CDR1 LNHDA, CDR2 SQIVND (reference sequence). This CDR3 is 15 amino acids long. The junction had 10 bases not matched to a gene; V was cut back by 10 bases and J by 4 bases. Here the CDR3 reads CAISKTSGRYNEQFF. The CDR3 coding sequence is TGTGCCATTTCTAAGACTAGCGGGCGTTACAATGAGCAGTTCTTC.

V gene TRBV18 combines with J gene TRBJ1-5; D is unclear. This CDR3 comprises 14 residues. CDR1 and CDR2 from the germline V gene are KGHSH and LQKENI. The V gene lost 6 bases and the J gene lost 5 bases, with 14 bases spanning the gap. The CDR3 DNA reads as TGTGCCAGCTCCCTTGAGGTCGGGGATCAGCCCCAGCATTTT. It codes for CASSLEVGDQPQHF. The whole variable domain, remainder taken from reference TRBV18 and TRBJ1-5, is NAGVMQNPRHLVRRRGQEARLRCSPMKGHSHVYWYRQLPEEGLKFMVYLQKENIIDESGMPKERFSAEFPKEGPSILRIQQVVRGDSAAYFCASSLEVGDQPQHFGDGTRLSIL.

V is TRBV19 and J is TRBJ2-1; 9 positions agree with TRBD2. The germline CDR1 and CDR2 sequences are LNHDA and SQIVND (reference sequence). The V and J ends lost 3 bases and 7 bases, in that order; junction bases with no gene match: 4. The CDR3 loop spans 14 amino acids. This chain's CDR3 is CASSIWLAGNEQFF. The CDR3 coding sequence is TGTGCCAGTAGTATTTGGCTAGCGGGGAATGAGCAGTTCTTC.

The rearrangement links TRBV11-3 to TRBJ2-5; TRBD2 matches 9 bases. V was clipped by 3 bases and J by 1 base; unmatched bases: 6. The CDR3 consists of 16 residues. Germline V gene sequence: CDR1 SGHNT, CDR2 YENEEA. CDR3 sequence: CASSLLAGEAQETQYF. The DNA for the CDR3 is TGTGCCAGCAGCTTGTTAGCGGGAGAGGCCCAAGAGACCCAGTACTTC.

V usage is TRBV2 and J usage is TRBJ1-5; D is perhaps TRBD1 (6 bases). Germline V lookup: CDR1 SNHLY, CDR2 FYNNEI. The ends were cut back, 6 bases at V and 6 bases at J, with 12 bases in the middle. The CDR3 runs to 13 residues. The CDR3 protein is CASRGDTGQPQHF. CDR3 nucleotide sequence: TGTGCCAGCAGGGGGGACACCGGTCAGCCCCAGCATTTT.

This chain uses TRBV7-9 with TRBJ2-3; D remains unclear. The CDR3 is 14 residues long. V was clipped by 0 bases and J by 0 bases, with 4 bases between them. CDR1 SEHNR and CDR2 FQNEAQ come from the germline V gene (reference sequence). The CDR3 reads CASSLAASTDTQYF. The CDR3 DNA reads as TGTGCCAGCAGCTTAGCGGCTAGCACAGATACGCAGTATTTT.

This rearrangement joins TRBV20-1 to TRBJ2-1; D possibly corresponds to TRBD1 (5 bases). The germline V and J ends were trimmed by 6 bases and 7 bases, with 10 bases remaining between them. The CDR3 spans 11 residues. Germline CDR1 reads DFQATT; CDR2 reads SNEGSKA (reference sequence). The CDR3 bases are TGCAGTGCGAGGACACAGAATGAGCAGTTCTTC. This translates into CSARTQNEQFF.

V gene TRBV9 combines with J gene TRBJ2-1, with 9 positions matching TRBD2. CDR3 length: 14 amino acids. CDR1 and CDR2 (germline): SGDLS, YYNGEE. With 0 bases clipped from V and 6 bases from J, the junction kept 1 base outside the gene matches. CDR3 sequence: CASSVGLAVNEQFF. The CDR3 DNA sequence: TGTGCCAGCAGCGTAGGACTAGCGGTCAATGAGCAGTTCTTC.

The chain combines TRBV2 with TRBJ1-3; D remains unclear. CDR1 is SNHLY, CDR2 FYNNEI, per germline. This CDR3 contains 17 residues. The V end was cut by 8 bases, the J end by 0 bases, with 20 bases between. Here the CDR3 reads CASGRYGGRSSGNTIYF. In DNA, the CDR3 is TGTGCCAGCGGGAGGTACGGAGGCAGAAGCTCTGGAAACACCATATATTTT.

V and J are TRBV7-2 and TRBJ2-1, with 7 bases lining up with TRBD2. Germline values: CDR1 SGHTA, CDR2 FQGNSA. The CDR3 covers 15 residues. The V gene end was trimmed by 1 base and the J gene end by 7 bases; junction bases not matched to a gene: 7. For the CDR3, the DNA is TGTGCCAGCAGCTTAGAAAACGGGAGGATAAATGAGCAGTTCTTC. Protein product: CASSLENGRINEQFF. Combining the CDR3 with reference TRBV7-2 and TRBJ2-1 gives the whole variable domain GAGVSQSPSNKVTEKGKDVELRCDPISGHTALYWYRQSLGQGLEFLIYFQGNSAPDKSGLPSDRFSAERTGGSVSTLTIQRTQQEDSAVYLCASSLENGRINEQFFGPGTRLTVL.

The chain's CDR3 is CASSPGQGDGYTF. Written as DNA, the CDR3 is TGTGCCAGCTCACCGGGACAGGGGGATGGCTACACCTTC. This chain joins TRBV18 and TRBJ1-2; the match to TRBD1 covers 11 bases. V was pared by 3 bases and J by 6 bases, with 0 bases of the junction left unmatched. There are 13 residues in the CDR3. CDR1 is KGHSH, CDR2 LQKENI, per germline. Using reference TRBV18 and TRBJ1-2 for the parts outside the CDR3, the full variable domain is NAGVMQNPRHLVRRRGQEARLRCSPMKGHSHVYWYRQLPEEGLKFMVYLQKENIIDESGMPKERFSAEFPKEGPSILRIQQVVRGDSAAYFCASSPGQGDGYTFGSGTRLTVV.

Here the CDR3 DNA reads TGTGCCAGCAGTTCGGCAGGGGAAGGATCCTACAATGAGCAGTTCTTC. It encodes CASSSAGEGSYNEQFF. V usage is TRBV28 and J usage is TRBJ2-1; D might be TRBD1 (6 bases). CDR3 size: 16 residues. V shed 4 bases and J shed 1 base, with 14 bases lying between them. Germline CDR1 reads MDHEN; CDR2 reads SYDVKM.

The J gene is TRBJ1-4, the V gene TRBV5-1; a possible D gene is TRBD1 (5 bases). Trimming cost V 0 bases and J 0 bases, with 12 bases left between them. This CDR3 region has 17 residues. CDR1 SGHRS and CDR2 YFSETQ come from the germline V gene. CDR3 residues: CASSLAGDSATNEKLFF. DNA for the CDR3: TGCGCCAGCAGCTTGGCCGGCGACAGCGCAACTAATGAAAAACTGTTTTTT.

The genes are TRBV5-1 and TRBJ2-5; D is perhaps TRBD1 (6 bases). Trimming took 4 bases from V and 2 from J, leaving 15 bases between them. Germline values: CDR1 SGHRS, CDR2 YFSETQ. The CDR3 sequence is 15 residues long. The CDR3 DNA follows: TGCGCCAGCAGCCAACAGGGAGTAGGTCAAGAGACCCAGTACTTC. Translated: CASSQQGVGQETQYF.

The chain carries TRBV7-9 and TRBJ2-7; 7 bases match TRBD1. With 5 bases clipped from V and 5 bases from J, the junction kept 9 bases outside the gene matches. This CDR3 contains 14 residues. The germline gives CDR1 SEHNR, CDR2 FQNEAQ (reference sequence). CDR3 amino acids: CASSQKGGDNEQYF. The CDR3 DNA reads TGTGCCAGCAGCCAGAAAGGGGGCGACAACGAGCAGTACTTC.

This chain joins TRBV7-9 and TRBJ2-5; 15 nucleotides line up with TRBD2. Germline trimming cut 2 bases from V and 4 bases from J; bases unmatched to any gene: 5. CDR1 and CDR2 from the germline V gene are SEHNR and FQNEAQ (reference sequence). The CDR3 consists of 17 residues. The CDR3 region is CASSLWTSGRAGETQYF. The CDR3 region has the DNA TGTGCCAGCAGCTTATGGACTAGCGGGAGGGCGGGAGAGACCCAGTACTTC.

The J gene is TRBJ2-1, the V gene TRBV5-1; 10 bases match TRBD2. With 0 bases clipped from V and 0 bases from J, the junction kept 9 bases outside the gene matches. This CDR3 spans 19 amino acids. Per germline, CDR1 SGHRS and CDR2 YFSETQ. CDR3 sequence: CASSLDRTSGRSSYNEQFF. The CDR3 DNA reads as TGCGCCAGCAGCTTGGATAGGACTAGCGGAAGAAGCTCCTACAATGAGCAGTTCTTC.

This chain connects TRBV18 to TRBJ2-7, with 9 nucleotides matching TRBD2. The CDR3 spans 15 residues. With 3 bases clipped from V and 4 bases from J, the junction kept 7 bases outside the gene matches. CDR1 KGHSH and CDR2 LQKENI come from the germline V gene. CDR3 protein: CASSPAASGNYEQYF. CDR3 nucleotides: TGTGCCAGCTCACCGGCAGCTAGCGGGAATTACGAGCAGTACTTC.

The V and J genes are TRBV11-3 and TRBJ2-1; TRBD2 matches at 14 bases. Germline-derived CDR1 and CDR2 are SGHNT and YENEEA. This CDR3 contains 16 residues. J lost 8 bases, V lost 5 bases, and 8 bases had no gene match. The CDR3 region is CASSRGTSGSIYEQFF. CDR3 bases: TGTGCCAGCAGCCGAGGGACTAGCGGGAGTATATATGAGCAGTTCTTC.

J is TRBJ2-7 and V is TRBV19, with a possible D match to TRBD2 (5 bases). CDR1 is LNHDA, CDR2 SQIVND, per germline (reference sequence). V lost 3 bases to trimming and J lost 3 bases, with 9 bases between them. This CDR3 spans 13 amino acids. The CDR3 here is CASSIGSRYEQYF. The CDR3 region has the DNA TGTGCCAGTAGTATTGGGAGTCGCTACGAGCAGTACTTC.

J is TRBJ2-5 and V is TRBV9; 14 bases are shared with TRBD2. This CDR3 region has 16 residues. Trimming removed 3 bases from V and 7 bases from J; junction bases left unmatched: 8. Per germline, CDR1 SGDLS and CDR2 YYNGEE. CDR3: CASSAPGTSGSGTQYF. In DNA form, the CDR3 reads TGTGCCAGCAGCGCACCCGGGACTAGCGGGAGTGGGACCCAGTACTTC.

The chain couples TRBV27 to TRBJ1-5; D is unresolved. V gave up 5 bases and J gave up 0 bases, with 11 bases separating them. There are 15 residues in the CDR3. Germline loops: CDR1 MNHEY, CDR2 SMNVEV (reference sequence). The CDR3 coding sequence is TGTGCCAGCAGTCGGTCGCTTCTTAGCAATCAGCCCCAGCATTTT. Its protein product is CASSRSLLSNQPQHF.

This chain links TRBV5-1 with TRBJ2-4; 7 nucleotides line up with TRBD2. Germline V gene sequence: CDR1 SGHRS, CDR2 YFSETQ. The V and J ends lost 4 bases and 3 bases, in that order; junction bases with no gene match: 16. This CDR3 region has 18 residues. The CDR3 here is CASSPYLASGGSKNIQYF. The CDR3, as DNA: TGCGCCAGCAGCCCCTACCTAGCTAGCGGCGGGAGCAAAAACATTCAGTACTTC. Using reference TRBV5-1 and TRBJ2-4 for the parts outside the CDR3, the full variable domain is KAGVTQTPRYLIKTRGQQVTLSCSPISGHRSVSWYQQTPGQGLQFLFEYFSETQRNKGNFPGRFSGRQFSNSRSEMNVSTLELGDSALYLCASSPYLASGGSKNIQYFGAGTRLSVL.

This CDR3 reads CASTIGTPSGELFF. The CDR3 nucleotides are TGTGCCAGCACCATCGGGACACCCTCCGGGGAGCTGTTTTTT. The chain joins TRBV6-6 to TRBJ2-2; tentative D call: TRBD1 (6 bases). CDR3 length: 14 amino acids. Trimming pared 7 bases from V and 6 bases from J, leaving 15 bases between. Germline CDR1 MNHNY, CDR2 SVGAGI (reference sequence).